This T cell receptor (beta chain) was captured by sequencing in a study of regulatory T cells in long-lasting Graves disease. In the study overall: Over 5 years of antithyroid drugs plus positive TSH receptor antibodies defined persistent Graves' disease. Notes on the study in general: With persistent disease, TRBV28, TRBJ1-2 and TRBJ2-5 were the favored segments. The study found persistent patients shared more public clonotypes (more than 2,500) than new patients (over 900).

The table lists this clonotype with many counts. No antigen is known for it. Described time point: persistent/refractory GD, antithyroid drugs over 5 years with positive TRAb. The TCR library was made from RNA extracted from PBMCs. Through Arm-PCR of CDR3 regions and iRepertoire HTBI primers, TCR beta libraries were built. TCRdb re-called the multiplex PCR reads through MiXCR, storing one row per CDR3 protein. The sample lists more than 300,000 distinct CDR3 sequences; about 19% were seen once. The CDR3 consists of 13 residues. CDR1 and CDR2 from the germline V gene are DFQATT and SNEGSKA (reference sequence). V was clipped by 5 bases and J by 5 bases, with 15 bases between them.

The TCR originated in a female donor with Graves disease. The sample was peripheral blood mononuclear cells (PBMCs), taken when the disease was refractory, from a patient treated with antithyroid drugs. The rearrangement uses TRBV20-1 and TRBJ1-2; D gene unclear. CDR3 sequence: CSAASGGIYGYTF. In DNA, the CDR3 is TGCAGTGCTGCTAGCGGAGGGATTTATGGCTACACCTTC.